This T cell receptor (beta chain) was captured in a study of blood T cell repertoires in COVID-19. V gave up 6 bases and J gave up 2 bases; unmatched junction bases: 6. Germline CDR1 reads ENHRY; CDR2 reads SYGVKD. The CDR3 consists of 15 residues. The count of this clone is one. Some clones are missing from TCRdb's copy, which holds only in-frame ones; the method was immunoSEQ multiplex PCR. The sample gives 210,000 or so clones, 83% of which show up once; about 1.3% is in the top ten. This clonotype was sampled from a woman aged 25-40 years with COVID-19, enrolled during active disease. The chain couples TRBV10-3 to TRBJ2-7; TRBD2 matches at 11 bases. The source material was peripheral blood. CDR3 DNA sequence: TGTGCCATCAGAACTACTAGCGGGAGTGCCTACGAGCAGTACTTC. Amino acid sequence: CAIRTTSGSAYEQYF.